The source of this TCR beta chain is a study of blood T cells in healthy people across ages. Using a J-beta primer mix together with a sample-barcoded 5' primer, a second PCR was run for roughly 6 to 11 cycles. TCRdb independently ran MiXCR on the 5' RACE reads; one entry per CDR3 protein. The profile shows about a million distinct CDR3 sequences, around 46% of them singletons. This CDR3 is 16 amino acids long. Trimming took 3 bases from V and 1 from J, leaving 10 bases between them. The clonotype comes from a man aged 25 to 40 in good health. The chain combines TRBV12-3 or TRBV12-4 with TRBJ2-6, with D possibly matching TRBD1 (6 bases). Sequencing used blood. The CDR3 DNA sequence: TGTGCCAGCAGTTTGGGCAGGGGATCTGGGGCCAACGTCCTGACTTTC. Protein sequence: CASSLGRGSGANVLTF.